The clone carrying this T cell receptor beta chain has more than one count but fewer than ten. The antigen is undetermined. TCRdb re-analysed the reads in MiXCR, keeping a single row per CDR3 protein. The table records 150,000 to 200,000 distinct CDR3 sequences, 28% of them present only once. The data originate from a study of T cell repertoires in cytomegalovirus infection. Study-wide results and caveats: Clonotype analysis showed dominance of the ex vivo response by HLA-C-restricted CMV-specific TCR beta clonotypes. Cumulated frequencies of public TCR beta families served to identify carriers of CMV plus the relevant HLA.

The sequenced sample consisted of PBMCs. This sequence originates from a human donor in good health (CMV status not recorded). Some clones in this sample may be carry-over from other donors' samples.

The CDR3 DNA is TGTGCCAGCATCCCCCTCCCTGCGGGCACGATTAACACCGGGGAGCTGTTTTTT. It is translated as CASIPLPAGTINTGELFF. The genes are TRBV12-3 or TRBV12-4 and TRBJ2-2; possibly TRBD2 for D (5 bases). The CDR3 spans 18 residues. The V end was cut by 7 bases, the J end by 2 bases, with 23 bases between.